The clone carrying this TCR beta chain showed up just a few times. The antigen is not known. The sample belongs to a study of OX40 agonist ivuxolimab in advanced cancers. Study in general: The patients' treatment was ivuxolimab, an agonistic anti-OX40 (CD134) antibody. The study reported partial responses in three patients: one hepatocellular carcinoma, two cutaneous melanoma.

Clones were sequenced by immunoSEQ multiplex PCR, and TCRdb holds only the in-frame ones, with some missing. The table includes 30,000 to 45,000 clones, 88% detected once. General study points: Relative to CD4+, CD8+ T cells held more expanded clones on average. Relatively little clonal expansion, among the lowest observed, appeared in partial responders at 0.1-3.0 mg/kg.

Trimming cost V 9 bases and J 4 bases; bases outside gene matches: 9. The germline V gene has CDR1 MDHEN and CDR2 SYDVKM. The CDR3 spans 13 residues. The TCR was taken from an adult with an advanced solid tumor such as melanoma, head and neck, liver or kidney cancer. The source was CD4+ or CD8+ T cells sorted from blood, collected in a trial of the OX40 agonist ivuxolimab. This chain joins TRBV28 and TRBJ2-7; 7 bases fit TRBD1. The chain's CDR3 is CASKFGGQYEQYF. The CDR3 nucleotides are TGTGCCAGTAAGTTTGGGGGACAGTACGAGCAGTACTTC.